This entry lists 11 T cell receptor beta chains sequenced from one sample in a study of radiotherapy plus CTLA-4 blockade in lung cancer. Here immunoSEQ multiplex PCR was the method, and the copy in TCRdb shows in-frame clones only, minus some. The data contain some 60,000 clones, more than 60% of them singletons. The sample consisted of peripheral blood, taken from a patient treated with radiotherapy plus ipilimumab. The receptors come from a human donor with non-small cell lung cancer who had a complete response to radiotherapy plus ipilimumab.

The chain has TRBV7-9 and TRBJ2-3; D is perhaps TRBD2 (6 bases). This CDR3 is built from 15 residues. Germline lookup yields CDR1 SEHNR and CDR2 FQNEAQ (reference sequence). The V end was cut by 2 bases, the J end by 2 bases, with 11 bases between. The CDR3 spells CASSLTAGTTDTQYF. The CDR3 coding sequence is TGTGCCAGCAGCTTAACCGCGGGGACCACAGATACGCAGTATTTT.

The chain uses TRBV27 and TRBJ2-7; 10 nucleotides agree with TRBD1. Germline CDR1 is MNHEY and CDR2 is SMNVEV (reference sequence). V shed 6 bases, J shed 5 bases, and the junction held 13 bases outside the gene matches. The CDR3 is made up of 16 amino acids. The CDR3 spells CASSHHGTGVSNEQYF. For the CDR3, the DNA is TGTGCCAGCAGCCATCATGGGACAGGGGTTTCCAACGAGCAGTACTTC.

This chain links TRBV5-4 with TRBJ2-7, with D maybe TRBD2 (5 bases). Germline V CDR1 and CDR2: SGHNT, YYREEE (reference sequence). This CDR3 spans 14 amino acids. The V end lost 4 bases, the J end lost 3 bases, and 14 bases lay between the germline ends. CDR3 in DNA: TGTGCCAGCAGCCCCCCGGAGGCAAGCTACGAGCAGTACTTC. Encoded protein: CASSPPEASYEQYF.

The V and J genes are TRBV30 and TRBJ2-3; 10 bases line up with TRBD1. Germline V gene sequence: CDR1 GTSNPN, CDR2 SVGIG (reference sequence). The V and J ends lost 1 base and 3 bases, in that order; junction bases with no gene match: 7. The CDR3 loop spans 16 amino acids. The CDR3 loop is CAWSGMTGGETDTQYF. The CDR3 bases are TGTGCCTGGAGTGGGATGACAGGGGGCGAAACAGATACGCAGTATTTT.

This clone was recorded a few times. One end of the junction does not line up with germline, which may come from a read error. The chain combines TRBV7-7 with TRBJ2-1; TRBD2 matches at 9 bases. The CDR3 loop spans 16 amino acids. Germline V gene data show CDR1 as SSHAT and CDR2 as FNYEAQ (reference sequence). This chain's CDR3 is CASSLLFGGGANEQFF. The DNA for the CDR3 is TGTGCTAGCAGCTTACTTTTCGGCGGGGGGGCAAATGAGCAGTTCTTC.

The CDR3 bases are TGTGCCAGCAGCCTCGAGACTAGCGGGGAGGGAGAGACCCAGTACTTC. This translates into CASSLETSGEGETQYF. The rearrangement uses TRBV2 and TRBJ2-5; 11 bases are shared with TRBD2. Germline V CDR1 and CDR2: SNHLY, FYNNEI. This CDR3 has 16 residues. The V and J ends lost 6 bases and 4 bases, in that order; junction bases with no gene match: 10.

The chain carries TRBV29-1 and TRBJ2-1, with a tentative D call TRBD2 (6 bases). Germline V gene sequence: CDR1 SQVTM, CDR2 ANQGSEA. The CDR3 is made up of 13 amino acids. Between the trimmed V and J ends, which lost 4 bases and 7 bases, there was a span of 14 bases. CDR3 DNA sequence: TGCAGCGTTGGAACAACCCGGGGGAATGAGCAGTTCTTC. It is translated as CSVGTTRGNEQFF.

The chain links TRBV6-5 to TRBJ2-7; a weak D match, TRBD2 (5 bases). The germline gives CDR1 MNHEY, CDR2 SVGAGI. Trimming took 0 bases from V and 3 from J, leaving 12 bases between them. The CDR3 loop spans 15 amino acids. The DNA for the CDR3 is TGTGCCAGCAGTTACTCAAAGGACGGACTCTACGAGCAGTACTTC. Protein: CASSYSKDGLYEQYF.

The chain carries TRBV19 and TRBJ1-2, with TRBD1 matching over 7 bases. Germline V CDR1 and CDR2: LNHDA, SQIVND (reference sequence). The CDR3 sequence is 15 residues long. Trimming removed 4 bases from V and 0 bases from J; junction bases left unmatched: 5. CDR3 nucleotides: TGTGCCAGTAGTACCGCGGGACAGTCTAACTATGGCTACACCTTC. Translating it yields CASSTAGQSNYGYTF.

The chain combines TRBV15 with TRBJ1-4; 8 bases agree with TRBD1. The CDR3 runs 18 residues. V gave up 4 bases and J gave up 0 bases; unmatched junction bases: 10. Germline V gene lookup returns CDR1 LNHNV and CDR2 YYDKDF (reference sequence). In nucleotides, the CDR3 is TGTGCCACCAGCAAGGACAGGGCAGTAGGAGCAACTAATGAAAAACTGTTTTTT. Translation gives CATSKDRAVGATNEKLFF.

The rearrangement links TRBV5-5 to TRBJ2-5; possible D gene TRBD2, 5 bases. The germline V gene has CDR1 SGHKS and CDR2 YYEKEE (reference sequence). Trimming removed 5 bases at V and 3 bases at J, with 11 bases between. This CDR3 spans 13 amino acids. The CDR3 DNA reads as TGTGCCAGCAGGGCGCTAGCTGAAGAGACCCAGTACTTC. Residues: CASRALAEETQYF.